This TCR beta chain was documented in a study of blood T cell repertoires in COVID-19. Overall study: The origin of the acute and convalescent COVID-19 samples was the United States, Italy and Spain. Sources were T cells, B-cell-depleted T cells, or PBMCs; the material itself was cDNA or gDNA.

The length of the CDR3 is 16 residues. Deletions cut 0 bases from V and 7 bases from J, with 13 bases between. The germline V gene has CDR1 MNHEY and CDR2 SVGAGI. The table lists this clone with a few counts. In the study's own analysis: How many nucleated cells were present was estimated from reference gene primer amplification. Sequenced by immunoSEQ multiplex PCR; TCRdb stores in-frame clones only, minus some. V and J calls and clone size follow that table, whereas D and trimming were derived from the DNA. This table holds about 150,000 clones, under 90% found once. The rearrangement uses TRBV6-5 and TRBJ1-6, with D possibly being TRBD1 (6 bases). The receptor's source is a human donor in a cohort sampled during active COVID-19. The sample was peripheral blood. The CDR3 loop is CASSYSGGLGNSPLHF. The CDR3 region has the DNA TGTGCCAGCAGTTACTCGGGGGGGCTTGGAAATTCACCCCTCCACTTT.